A single sample is the source of the 13 T cell receptor beta chains below, sequenced in a study of blood T cell repertoires in COVID-19 (dated by TCRdb to between 2020 and 2021). The library relied on the immunoSEQ multiplex PCR assay. Held by TCRdb, this immuneACCESS table contains in-frame sequences only and omits some clones. Under half of the omission traces to an unresolved V gene where checked; the cause of the rest is unknown. This sample has 110,000 or so clones in its table, and 85% to 90% of those were observed once. The top ten constitute approximately 4.4% of the sample. Sample: peripheral blood. The receptor source for this set is a woman aged 45 to 65 with acute or convalescent COVID-19.

This sequence joins TRBV6-5 and TRBJ2-1, with D uncertain. The CDR3 is 13 residues long. V lost 6 bases, J lost 0 bases, and 6 bases lay in between. The germline CDR1 and CDR2 sequences are MNHEY and SVGAGI. CDR3 sequence (DNA): TGTGCCAGCAGGCTAGGCTCCTACAATGAGCAGTTCTTC. The encoded protein is CASRLGSYNEQFF.

The gene calls are TRBV9 and TRBJ2-1; 13 bases are a match to TRBD2. Germline-derived CDR1 and CDR2 are SGDLS and YYNGEE. J gave up 6 bases and V 3 bases, and 3 bases lay outside the gene matches. This CDR3 region has 15 residues. CDR3 protein: CASSARTSGSNEQFF. DNA for the CDR3: TGTGCCAGCAGCGCCCGGACTAGCGGGAGCAATGAGCAGTTCTTC.

Here the CDR3 DNA reads TGCGCCAGCAGTGAGTACGGGATTGGCAATCAGCCCCAGCATTTT. This encodes CASSEYGIGNQPQHF. The J gene is TRBJ1-5, the V gene TRBV10-1; D remains unclear. Germline V gene sequence: CDR1 WNHNN, CDR2 SYGVQD (reference sequence). Deletions cut 1 base from V and 2 bases from J, with 9 bases between. The CDR3 is made up of 15 amino acids.

In its sample, this clone was seen once. J is TRBJ2-7 and V is TRBV25-1; 15 bases agree with TRBD2. This CDR3 is built from 17 residues. The junction had 5 bases not matched to a gene; V was cut back by 5 bases and J by 0 bases. Per germline, CDR1 MGHDK and CDR2 SYGVNS. The CDR3 DNA follows: TGTGCCAGCAGTAGGGGACTAGCGGGGGGATCCTCCTACGAGCAGTACTTC. It is translated as CASSRGLAGGSSYEQYF.

The rearrangement links TRBV6-2 or TRBV6-3 to TRBJ2-7; D is unresolved. CDR1 and CDR2 from the germline V gene are MNHEY and SVGEGT. Trimming took off 4 bases at V and 3 bases at J, with 4 bases between the two ends. The CDR3 spans 11 residues. CDR3 coding DNA: TGTGCCAGCAGTTCCCTCTACGAGCAGTACTTC. Its translation is CASSSLYEQYF.

The chain is built from TRBV7-2 and TRBJ1-2; 7 bases line up with TRBD1. CDR3 length: 17 residues. V shed 5 bases and J 7 bases; nucleotides not matched to a gene: 19. In germline, CDR1 is SGHTA, CDR2 FQGNSA. The CDR3 DNA reads TGTGCCAGCAGCCGCGGGGCAGGGGGATTCATGCGGGGTGGCTACACCTTC. Amino acids: CASSRGAGGFMRGGYTF.

The chain recombines TRBV29-1 with TRBJ1-1; D is ambiguous. CDR3 length equals 13 residues. Trimming took off 6 bases at V and 0 bases at J, with 11 bases between the two ends. Germline values: CDR1 SQVTM, CDR2 ANQGSEA. This CDR3 reads CSVVTGMNTEAFF. CDR3 sequence (DNA): TGCAGCGTCGTGACGGGTATGAACACTGAAGCTTTCTTT.

The V and J genes are TRBV27 and TRBJ2-7; 11 bases match TRBD2. Germline CDR1 and CDR2: MNHEY and SMNVEV (reference sequence). The CDR3 totals 14 residues. The J segment lost 3 bases and the V segment lost 5 bases, leaving 3 bases of the junction unmatched. The CDR3 coding sequence is TGTGCCAGCAGTATTACTAGCGGGAGCTACGAGCAGTACTTC. Protein: CASSITSGSYEQYF.

This chain joins TRBV3-1 (or the pseudogene TRBV3-2) and TRBJ2-3; D perhaps matches TRBD1 (5 bases). The CDR3 extends over 14 amino acids. V lost 5 bases and J 0 bases, leaving 9 bases between the germline ends. Germline V gene data show CDR1 as LGHDT and CDR2 as YNNKEL (reference sequence). The CDR3 loop is CASSGALSTDTQYF. The CDR3 DNA is TGTGCCAGCAGCGGGGCTTTAAGCACAGATACGCAGTATTTT.

V usage is TRBV7-9 and J usage is TRBJ2-7, with D maybe TRBD2 (6 bases). The CDR3 extends over 14 amino acids. With 4 bases removed from V and 3 bases from J, the gap between germline ends came to 13 bases. Germline CDR1 SEHNR, CDR2 FQNEAQ (reference sequence). In DNA form, the CDR3 reads TGTGCCAGCAGCTCGGAGGAGGGCAACTACGAGCAGTACTTC. Protein product: CASSSEEGNYEQYF.

CDR3 DNA: TGCGCCAGCAGCCAACCCGACAGGGGAGGGGAGACCCAGTACTTC. It is translated as CASSQPDRGGETQYF. The V call is TRBV4-1, the J call TRBJ2-5; perhaps TRBD1 as D (8 bases). In germline, CDR1 is MGHRA, CDR2 YSYEKL. V lost 2 bases to trimming and J lost 5 bases, with 15 bases between them. CDR3 length: 15 residues.

This clone was counted only a few times. The chain couples TRBV25-1 to TRBJ1-1; 7 bases fit TRBD1. V dropped 6 bases and J dropped 6; count of bases not matched to a gene: 10. CDR3 length: 14 residues. Germline V gene data show CDR1 as MGHDK and CDR2 as SYGVNS. Here the CDR3 DNA reads TGTGCCAGCAGACCGGGACAGTTTTTTTCTGAAGCTTTCTTT. It encodes CASRPGQFFSEAFF. Using reference TRBV25-1 and TRBJ1-1 for the parts outside the CDR3, the full variable domain is EADIYQTPRYLVIGTGKKITLECSQTMGHDKMYWYQQDPGMELHLIHYSYGVNSTEKGDLSSESTVSRIRTEHFPLTLESARPSHTSQYLCASRPGQFFSEAFFGQGTRLTVV.

This chain links TRBV5-5 with TRBJ2-1, with 11 bases aligning to TRBD2. This CDR3 region has 19 residues. With 3 bases clipped from V and 6 bases from J, the junction kept 17 bases outside the gene matches. CDR1 SGHKS and CDR2 YYEKEE come from the germline V gene (reference sequence). As DNA, the CDR3 is TGTGCCAGCAGCTGGAGGGTTTTACTAGCGGGGGACCCCTCCAATGAGCAGTTCTTC. Its protein product is CASSWRVLLAGDPSNEQFF.